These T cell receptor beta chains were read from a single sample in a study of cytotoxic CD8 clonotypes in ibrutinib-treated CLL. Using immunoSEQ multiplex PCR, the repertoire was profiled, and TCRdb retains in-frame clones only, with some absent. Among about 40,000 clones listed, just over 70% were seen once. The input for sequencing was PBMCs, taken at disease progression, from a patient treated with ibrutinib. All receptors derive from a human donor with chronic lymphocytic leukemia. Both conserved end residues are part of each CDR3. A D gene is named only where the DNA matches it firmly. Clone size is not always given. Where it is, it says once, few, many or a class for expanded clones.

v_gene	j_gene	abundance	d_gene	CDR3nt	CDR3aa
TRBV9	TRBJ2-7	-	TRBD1	TGTGCCAGCAGCGTAGCAGGGGGACAGTCCAGCTTCTACGAGCAGTACTTC	CASSVAGGQSSFYEQYF
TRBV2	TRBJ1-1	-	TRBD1	TGTGCCAGCAGTGGGGACAGGGGCACTGAAGCTTTCTTT	CASSGDRGTEAFF
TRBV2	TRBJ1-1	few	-	TGTGCCAGCAGTGAAGGTCGGCGGAACACTGAAGCTTTCTTT	CASSEGRRNTEAFF
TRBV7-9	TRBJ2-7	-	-	TGTGCCAGCAGCCCCGCAGGGATCCCTACGAAGCAGTACTTC	CASSPAGIPTKQYF
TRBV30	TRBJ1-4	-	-	TGTGCCTGGGGTTACGCTTCAACGGGGAATTCAAGAGAAAAACTGTTTTTT	CAWGYASTGNSREKLFF
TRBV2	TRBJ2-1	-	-	TGTGCCAGCAGGAGAGGACAGTACAATGAGCAGTTCTTC	CASRRGQYNEQFF
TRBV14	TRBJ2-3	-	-	TGTGCCAGCGAGGGCGGAACTAGCACAGATACGCAGTATTTT	CASEGGTSTDTQYF
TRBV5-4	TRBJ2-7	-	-	TGTGCCAGCAGCTTTTCTCAGGGCGGCTACGAGCAGTACTTC	CASSFSQGGYEQYF
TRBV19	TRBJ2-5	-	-	TGTGCCAGTAGTATAGATCACCTCTCCAGGCAAGAGACCCAGTACTTC	CASSIDHLSRQETQYF
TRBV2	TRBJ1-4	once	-	TGTGCCAGCAGCGTTCAGGGGTCTAATGAAAAACTGTTTTTT	CASSVQGSNEKLFF
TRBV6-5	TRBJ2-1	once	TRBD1	TGTGCCAGCAGGTTACAGGGGGCTGGCAATGAGCAGTTCTTC	CASRLQGAGNEQFF
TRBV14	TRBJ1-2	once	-	TGTGCCAGCAGCCAAGATGGCCCGTTCCACTTC	CASSQDGPFHF
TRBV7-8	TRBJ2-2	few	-	TGTGCCAGCAGCCCGTACACCGGGGAGCTGTTTTTT	CASSPYTGELFF
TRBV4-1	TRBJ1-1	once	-	TGCGCCAGCAGCCAAGATTCGGCAGAGGCTGAAGCTTTCTTT	CASSQDSAEAEAFF
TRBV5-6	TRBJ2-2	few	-	TGTGCCAGCAGCTTTATGGTCGGGGAGCTGTTTTTT	CASSFMVGELFF
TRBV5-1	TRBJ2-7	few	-	TGCGCCAGCAGCGCCAGCTCCTACGAGCAGTACTTC	CASSASSYEQYF
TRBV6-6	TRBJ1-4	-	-	TGTGCCAGCAACCGGGCAGCAACTAATGAAAAACTGTTTTTT	CASNRAATNEKLFF
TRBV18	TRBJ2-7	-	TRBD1	TGTGCCAGCTCACGAACCACGCCCGGACAGGGATGGACTTACGAGCAGTACTTC	CASSRTTPGQGWTYEQYF
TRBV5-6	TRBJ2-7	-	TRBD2	TGTGCCAGCAGCCCCGGGACTAGCGGGCTTTCCTACGAGCAGTACTTC	CASSPGTSGLSYEQYF
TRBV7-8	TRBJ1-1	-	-	TGTGCCAGCAGCTTAGATAGGATAGGGGGCACTGAAGCTTTCTTT	CASSLDRIGGTEAFF
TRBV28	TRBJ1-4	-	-	TGTGCCAGCAGTTTCGCTTCCCCAGGGGAAAAACTGTTTTTT	CASSFASPGEKLFF
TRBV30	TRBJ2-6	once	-	TGTGCCTGGAGTGTACGGGGCCCTGGGGCCAACGTCCTGACTTTC	CAWSVRGPGANVLTF
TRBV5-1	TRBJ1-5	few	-	TGCGCCATTCCGAGTCGGGCGGGCAATCAGCCCCAGCATTTT	CAIPSRAGNQPQHF
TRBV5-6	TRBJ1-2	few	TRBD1	TGTGCCAGCAGCCTGGACAGGGCCCTGTGGGGCTACACCTTC	CASSLDRALWGYTF
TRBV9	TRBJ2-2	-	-	TGTGCCAGCAGCCCACACGGTACGGTGAACACCGGGGAGCTGTTTTTT	CASSPHGTVNTGELFF
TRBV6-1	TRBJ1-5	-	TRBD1	TGTGCCAGCAGTGAAAGGGGGGGACAGGGGGCCTATAGCAATCAGCCCCAGCATTTT	CASSERGGQGAYSNQPQHF
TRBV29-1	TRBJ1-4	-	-	TGCAGCGTTGCGCGGTCAGGGTCTGAAAAACTGTTTTTT	CSVARSGSEKLFF
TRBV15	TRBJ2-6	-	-	TGTGCCACCTCTAGTGGGGGCTCTGGGGCCAACGTCCTGACTTTC	CATSSGGSGANVLTF
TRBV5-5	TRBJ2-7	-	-	TGTGCCAGCAGCCTACCCCTGGGGCCTCTATCCTACGAGCAGTACTTC	CASSLPLGPLSYEQYF
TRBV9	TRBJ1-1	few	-	TGTGCCAGCAGCGTAGCTGGGAACACTGAAGCTTTCTTT	CASSVAGNTEAFF
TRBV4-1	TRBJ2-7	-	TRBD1	TGCGCCAGCAGCCAAGATAGGGGACAGACCTACGAGCAGTACTTC	CASSQDRGQTYEQYF
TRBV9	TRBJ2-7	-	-	TGTGCCAGCAGCGTAGCTACGTCTGGATACGAGCAGTACTTC	CASSVATSGYEQYF
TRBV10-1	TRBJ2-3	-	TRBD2	TGCGCCAGCAGTGACGGGCCGGTGCTAGCGGGATACACAGATACGCAGTATTTT	CASSDGPVLAGYTDTQYF
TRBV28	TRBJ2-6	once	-	TGTGCCAGCAGTTTTTCCCAGGGTTTTACTTCTGGGGCCAACGTCCTGACTTTC	CASSFSQGFTSGANVLTF
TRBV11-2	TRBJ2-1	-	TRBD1	TGTGCCAGCAGCGGGATGAGGGACAGGGAGTACAATGAGCAGTTCTTC	CASSGMRDREYNEQFF
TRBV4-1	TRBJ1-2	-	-	TGCGCCAGCAGCCAAGGGGGCAGATTTTTCTATGGCTACACCTTC	CASSQGGRFFYGYTF
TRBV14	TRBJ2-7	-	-	TGTGCCAGCAGCCAGCCGGGACACTACGAGCAGTACTTC	CASSQPGHYEQYF
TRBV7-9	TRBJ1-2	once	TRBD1	TGTGCCAGCAGCTACCGGGACAGGGACTATGGCTACACCTTC	CASSYRDRDYGYTF
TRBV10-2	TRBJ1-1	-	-	TGCGCCAGCAGTGAGTCGAGTACTGAAGCTTTCTTT	CASSESSTEAFF
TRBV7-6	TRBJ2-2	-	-	TGTGCCAGCAGCTTAGTTCTTCCGGGGACCGGGGAGCTGTTTTTT	CASSLVLPGTGELFF
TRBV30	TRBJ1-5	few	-	TGTGCCTGGAGTGTACACGGGGTTCAGCCCCAGCATTTT	CAWSVHGVQPQHF